This T cell receptor beta chain was recorded in a study of cytomegalovirus exposure and HLA in healthy donors. The study's findings and limits: One variant, a missense change in DCLRE1C, was linked in a later analysis to TCR beta V- and J-gene trimming. Presence/absence analyses supposed approximately even sequencing depth among donors. The later analysis indicated that the majority of CMV-associated TCR beta chains appeared HLA-restricted.

13 Jbeta primers and 60 Vbeta primers were used for the PCR. As originally analysed: In a later analysis, some 80 million unique TCR beta chains included roughly 11 million shared by two or more donors. The assay was immunoSEQ multiplex PCR, and TCRdb's table has in-frame clones only and misses some. V and J calls plus clone size are reproduced from that table; the DNA served to infer D and trimming. The sample yields 110,000 to 150,000 clones, approximately 82% seen once. Trimming removed 0 bases at V and 9 bases at J, with 10 bases between. The CDR3 runs 13 residues. Germline CDR1 and CDR2: SGHRS and YFSETQ. As to this clone: As yet, its antigen is unknown.

The TCR comes from a young man in good health and CMV-seropositive. The sequenced sample was PBMCs. This chain connects TRBV5-1 to TRBJ2-1, with D unclear. CDR3 DNA: TGCGCCAGCAGCTTGGAGCTATATGGTGAGCAGTTCTTC. This codes for CASSLELYGEQFF.